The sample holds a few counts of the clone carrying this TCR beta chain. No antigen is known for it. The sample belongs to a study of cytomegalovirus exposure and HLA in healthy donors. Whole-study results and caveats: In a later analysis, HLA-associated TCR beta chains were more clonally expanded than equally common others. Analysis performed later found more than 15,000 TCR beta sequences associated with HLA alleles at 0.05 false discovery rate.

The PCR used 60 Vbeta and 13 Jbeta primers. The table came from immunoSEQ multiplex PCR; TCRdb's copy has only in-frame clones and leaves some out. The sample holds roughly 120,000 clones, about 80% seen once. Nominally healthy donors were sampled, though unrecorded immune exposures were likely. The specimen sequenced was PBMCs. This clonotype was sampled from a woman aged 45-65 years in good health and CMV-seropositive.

The DNA of the CDR3 is TGTGCCAGCAGCGTAGGTATTCCGGCAGGTGGCTACACCTTC. As protein: CASSVGIPAGGYTF. The J gene is TRBJ1-2, the V gene TRBV9; D not certain. The CDR3 has 14 residues. Trimming removed 0 bases from V and 7 bases from J, with 13 bases in between. Germline V gene lookup returns CDR1 SGDLS and CDR2 YYNGEE.